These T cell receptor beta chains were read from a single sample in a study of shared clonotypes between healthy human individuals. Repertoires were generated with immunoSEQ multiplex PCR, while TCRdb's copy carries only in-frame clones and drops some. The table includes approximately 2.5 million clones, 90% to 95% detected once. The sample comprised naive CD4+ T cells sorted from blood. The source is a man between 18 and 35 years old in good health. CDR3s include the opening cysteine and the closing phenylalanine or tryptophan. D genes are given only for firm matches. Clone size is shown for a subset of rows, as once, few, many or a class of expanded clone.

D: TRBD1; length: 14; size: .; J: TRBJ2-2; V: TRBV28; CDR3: CASRGQGVTGELFF; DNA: TGTGCCAGCAGGGGACAGGGTGTCACCGGGGAGCTGTTTTTT
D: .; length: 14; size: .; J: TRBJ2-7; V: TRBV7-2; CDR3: CASSRQGPSYEQYF; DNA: TGTGCCAGCAGCAGGCAGGGCCCCTCCTACGAGCAGTACTTC
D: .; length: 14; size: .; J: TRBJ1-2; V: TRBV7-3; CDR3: CASSPEPGNYGYTF; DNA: TGTGCCAGCAGCCCTGAGCCAGGGAACTATGGCTACACCTTC
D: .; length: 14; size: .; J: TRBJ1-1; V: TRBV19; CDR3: CASSPELPNTEAFF; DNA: TGTGCCAGTAGTCCTGAGTTACCGAACACTGAAGCTTTCTTT
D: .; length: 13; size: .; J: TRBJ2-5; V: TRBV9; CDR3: CASSVGPQETQYF; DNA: TGTGCCAGCAGCGTAGGGCCCCAAGAGACCCAGTACTTC
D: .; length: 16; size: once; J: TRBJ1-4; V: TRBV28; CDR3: CASSLLGSVGNEKLFF; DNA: TGTGCCAGCAGTTTGCTGGGTTCGGTGGGAAATGAAAAACTGTTTTTT
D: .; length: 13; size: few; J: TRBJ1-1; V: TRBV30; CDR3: CAWSVWSNTEAFF; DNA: TGTGCCTGGAGTGTATGGTCAAACACTGAAGCTTTCTTT
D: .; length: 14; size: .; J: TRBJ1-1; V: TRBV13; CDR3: CASSYLRAHTEAFF; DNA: TGTGCCAGCAGCTACCTGAGGGCCCACACTGAAGCTTTCTTT
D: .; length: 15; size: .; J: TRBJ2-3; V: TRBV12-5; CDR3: CASGLVLRSTDTQYF; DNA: TGTGCTAGTGGTTTGGTACTGCGGAGCACAGATACGCAGTATTTT
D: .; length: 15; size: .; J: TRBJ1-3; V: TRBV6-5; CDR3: CASSSYRRRGNTIYF; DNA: TGTGCCAGCAGTTCTTACCGGCGGCGTGGAAACACCATATATTTT
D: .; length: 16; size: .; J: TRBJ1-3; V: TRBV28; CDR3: CASSEETGPSGNTIYF; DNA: TGTGCCAGCAGTGAAGAAACCGGGCCCTCTGGAAACACCATATATTTT
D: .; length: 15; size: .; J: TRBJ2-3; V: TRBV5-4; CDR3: CASSLVAGPTDTQYF; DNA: TGTGCCAGCAGCTTGGTGGCGGGCCCCACAGATACGCAGTATTTT
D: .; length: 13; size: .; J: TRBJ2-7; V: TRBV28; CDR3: CASQTAVPYEQYF; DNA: TGTGCCAGCCAAACGGCCGTCCCCTACGAGCAGTACTTC
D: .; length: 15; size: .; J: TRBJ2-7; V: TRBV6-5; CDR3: CASTGGPAISYEQYF; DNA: TGTGCCAGCACCGGGGGACCTGCCATTTCTTACGAGCAGTACTTC
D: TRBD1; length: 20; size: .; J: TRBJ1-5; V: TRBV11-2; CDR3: CASSLDWWRQGACSNQPQHF; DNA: TGTGCCAGCAGCTTAGATTGGTGGAGGCAGGGGGCGTGTAGCAATCAGCCCCAGCATTTT
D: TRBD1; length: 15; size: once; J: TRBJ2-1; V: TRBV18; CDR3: CASSQGQYSPNEQFF; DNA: TGTGCCAGCTCCCAGGGACAGTATTCCCCCAATGAGCAGTTCTTC
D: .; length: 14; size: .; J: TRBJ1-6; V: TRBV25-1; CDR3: CASSEYNAGFPLHF; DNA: TGTGCCAGCAGTGAATATAATGCGGGTTTCCCCCTCCACTTT
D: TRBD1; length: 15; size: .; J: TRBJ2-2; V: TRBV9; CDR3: CASSAGQGLTGELFF; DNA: TGTGCCAGCAGCGCGGGACAGGGGCTGACCGGGGAGCTGTTTTTT
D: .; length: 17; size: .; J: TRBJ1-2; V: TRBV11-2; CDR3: CASSSNRDKKSNYGYTF; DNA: TGTGCCAGCAGCTCCAACCGGGACAAAAAAAGTAACTATGGCTACACCTTC
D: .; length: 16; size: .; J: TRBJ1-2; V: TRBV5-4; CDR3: CASSPGGQRRDYGYTF; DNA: TGTGCCAGCAGCCCGGGCGGACAGAGAAGGGACTATGGCTACACCTTC
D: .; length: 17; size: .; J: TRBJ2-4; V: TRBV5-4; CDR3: CASSLASHPNSQNIQYF; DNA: TGTGCCAGCAGCTTGGCCAGTCACCCGAATAGCCAAAACATTCAGTACTTC
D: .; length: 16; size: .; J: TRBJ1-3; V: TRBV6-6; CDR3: CASSYSPASSGNTIYF; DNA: TGTGCCAGCAGTTACTCGCCAGCGAGCTCTGGAAACACCATATATTTT
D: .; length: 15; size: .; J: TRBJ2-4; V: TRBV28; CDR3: CASSGVALAKNIQYF; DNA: TGTGCCAGTTCCGGAGTTGCTCTAGCCAAAAACATTCAGTACTTC
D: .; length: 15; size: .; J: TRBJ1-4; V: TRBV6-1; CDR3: CASSEQRAMGEKLFF; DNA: TGTGCCAGCAGTGAACAAAGGGCCATGGGTGAAAAACTGTTTTTT
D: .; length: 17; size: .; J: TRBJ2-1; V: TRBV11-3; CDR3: CASSPRAGPTSYNEQFF; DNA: TGTGCCAGCAGCCCCCGGGCGGGCCCGACCTCCTACAATGAGCAGTTCTTC
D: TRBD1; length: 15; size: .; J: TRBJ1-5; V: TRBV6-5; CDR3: CASSCRTGHNQPQHF; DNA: TGTGCCAGCAGTTGCCGGACAGGGCACAATCAGCCCCAGCATTTT
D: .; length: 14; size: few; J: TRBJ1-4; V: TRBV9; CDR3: CASSVRGGNEKLFF; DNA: TGTGCCAGCAGCGTCAGAGGAGGGAATGAAAAACTGTTTTTT
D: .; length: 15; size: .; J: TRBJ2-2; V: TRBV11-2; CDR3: CASSPQGINSGELFF; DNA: TGTGCCAGCAGCCCGCAGGGAATTAATTCCGGGGAGCTGTTTTTT
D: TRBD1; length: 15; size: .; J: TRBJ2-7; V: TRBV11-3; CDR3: CASSLPGTGAYEQYF; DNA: TGTGCCAGCAGCCTTCCCGGGACAGGGGCCTACGAGCAGTACTTC
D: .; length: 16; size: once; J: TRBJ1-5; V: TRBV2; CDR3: CASSEPGASSNQPQHF; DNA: TGTGCCAGCAGTGAACCTGGGGCAAGTAGCAATCAGCCCCAGCATTTT